The 10 T cell receptor beta chains below were found in one sample sequenced in a study of cytomegalovirus exposure and HLA in healthy donors. A multiplex PCR was run with 60 Vbeta primers and 13 Jbeta primers. Profiled with immunoSEQ multiplex PCR; TCRdb holds only in-frame clones, not every one. This table holds 150,000 to 200,000 clones, roughly 80% found once. The sequenced sample was PBMCs. These receptors originate from a male donor in good health and CMV-seronegative.

The chain combines TRBV18 with TRBJ2-3, with 9 bases matching TRBD1. After removal of 3 bases from V and 3 bases from J, the junction contained 7 bases not matched to a gene. CDR1 KGHSH and CDR2 LQKENI come from the germline V gene. This CDR3 contains 16 residues. The CDR3, as DNA: TGTGCCAGCTCACCGCGGGACAGGGTCGCTACAGATACGCAGTATTTT. It encodes CASSPRDRVATDTQYF. Drawing the rest from reference TRBV18 and TRBJ2-3, the complete variable domain is NAGVMQNPRHLVRRRGQEARLRCSPMKGHSHVYWYRQLPEEGLKFMVYLQKENIIDESGMPKERFSAEFPKEGPSILRIQQVVRGDSAAYFCASSPRDRVATDTQYFGPGTRLTVL.

The rearrangement links TRBV9 to TRBJ2-2, with 8 bases aligning to TRBD2. The CDR3 runs to 17 residues. CDR1 SGDLS and CDR2 YYNGEE come from the germline V gene. V gave up 0 bases and J gave up 1 base; unmatched junction bases: 5. This chain's CDR3 is CASSVGAGGLNTGELFF. The CDR3 bases are TGTGCCAGCAGCGTAGGGGCGGGGGGCTTGAACACCGGGGAGCTGTTTTTT.

V gene TRBV7-2 combines with J gene TRBJ2-3; 10 bases are shared with TRBD2. The V gene end was trimmed by 0 bases and the J gene end by 1 base; junction bases not matched to a gene: 1. The germline gives CDR1 SGHTA, CDR2 FQGNSA. This CDR3 is built from 16 residues. The CDR3 is CASSLAGTSGTDTQYF. Here the CDR3 DNA reads TGTGCCAGCAGCTTAGCCGGGACTAGCGGCACAGATACGCAGTATTTT.

The sample holds a few counts of this clone. The J gene is TRBJ1-2, the V gene TRBV5-6; TRBD1 is a possible D gene (5 bases). Germline CDR1 and CDR2: SGHDT and YYEEEE. CDR3 length: 14 amino acids. The V and J ends lost 2 bases and 6 bases respectively, with 14 bases between them. DNA of the CDR3: TGTGCCAGCAGCTTATTCTCGGGGGACGATGGCTACACCTTC. This translates into CASSLFSGDDGYTF.

This rearrangement joins TRBV5-6 to TRBJ2-7; TRBD1 agrees at 8 bases. This CDR3 has 14 amino acids. Germline CDR1 and CDR2: SGHDT and YYEEEE. Trimming at V came to 0 bases and at J to 3 bases, leaving 2 bases not matched to a gene. Here the CDR3 reads CASSLEGQVYEQYF. CDR3 in DNA: TGTGCCAGCAGCTTGGAGGGACAGGTCTACGAGCAGTACTTC.

This chain joins TRBV19 and TRBJ2-1, with D unclear. CDR1 and CDR2 (germline): LNHDA, SQIVND (reference sequence). V was pared by 10 bases and J by 7 bases, with 17 bases between. This CDR3 is built from 13 residues. The DNA of the CDR3 is TGTGCCACTAACGAGAGGTTAAGGAATGAGCAGTTCTTC. Its protein product is CATNERLRNEQFF.

V usage is TRBV5-1 and J usage is TRBJ2-1; 7 bases are a match to TRBD2. J was trimmed by 2 bases and V by 6 bases; bases with no gene match: 2. This CDR3 is 13 amino acids long. Germline loops: CDR1 SGHRS, CDR2 YFSETQ. CDR3 region: CASNGLAYNEQFF. In DNA form, the CDR3 reads TGCGCCAGCAACGGACTAGCCTACAATGAGCAGTTCTTC.

CDR3 protein: CASSAPGTRKYNEQFF. CDR3 sequence (DNA): TGTGCCAGCAGTGCTCCCGGGACTAGAAAGTACAATGAGCAGTTCTTC. V usage is TRBV6-1 and J usage is TRBJ2-1; 8 bases fit TRBD2. Germline V CDR1 and CDR2: MNHNS, SASEGT. V lost 4 bases to trimming and J lost 4 bases; unmatched junction nucleotides: 9. This CDR3 region has 16 residues.

The chain carries TRBV7-2 and TRBJ1-2; the match to TRBD1 covers 7 bases. The germline V gene has CDR1 SGHTA and CDR2 FQGNSA. V was pared by 5 bases and J by 13 bases, with 10 bases of the junction left unmatched. The CDR3 runs to 12 residues. The DNA for the CDR3 is TGTGCCAGCAGCCCGCGACAGGGCTCGAGCACCTTC. Amino acid sequence: CASSPRQGSSTF. The full variable domain, rest sourced from reference TRBV7-2 and TRBJ1-2, is GAGVSQSPSNKVTEKGKDVELRCDPISGHTALYWYRQSLGQGLEFLIYFQGNSAPDKSGLPSDRFSAERTGGSVSTLTIQRTQQEDSAVYLCASSPRQGSSTFGSGTRLTVV.

This clone appeared a single time. The J gene is TRBJ1-5, the V gene TRBV27; 8 bases map to TRBD1. The V segment lost 5 bases and the J segment 3 bases; nucleotides outside the gene matches: 18. The CDR3 is 19 amino acids. Germline lookup yields CDR1 MNHEY and CDR2 SMNVEV (reference sequence). DNA for the CDR3: TGTGCCAGCAGTACAGGACAGGGTCAGGGTGAGGGAGCCAATCAGCCCCAGCATTTT. Protein sequence: CASSTGQGQGEGANQPQHF.